Below are 31 T cell receptor beta chains sequenced from a single sample in a study of blood T cell repertoires in COVID-19. Using immunoSEQ multiplex PCR, the repertoire was profiled, and TCRdb retains in-frame clones only, with some absent. The table shows approximately 77,000 clones, with approximately 88% occurring only once. The sequenced sample consisted of peripheral blood. The receptors derive from a woman older than 75 with acute or convalescent COVID-19.

As to this clone: One junction end disagrees with the germline gene, perhaps due to a read error. This rearrangement joins TRBV7-7 to TRBJ2-1; 9 bases agree with TRBD1. Germline loops: CDR1 SSHAT, CDR2 FNYEAQ (reference sequence). The CDR3 is 15 amino acids. CDR3: CASSQQGASYNEQFF. CDR3 nucleotide sequence: TGTGCTAGCAGCCAACAGGGGGCATCCTACAATGAGCAGTTCTTC.

The genes are TRBV3-1 (or the pseudogene TRBV3-2) and TRBJ1-3; D is possibly TRBD1 (6 bases). The CDR3 is 14 amino acids. The V end lost 1 base, the J end lost 2 bases, and 6 bases lay between the germline ends. The germline V gene encodes CDR1 LGHDT and CDR2 YNNKEL (reference sequence). As DNA, the CDR3 is TGTGCCAGCAGCCAAGCAGGGGCTGGAAACACCATATATTTT. This translates into CASSQAGAGNTIYF.

The chain's CDR3 is CASSLAAAPDRNTEAFF. CDR3 DNA sequence: TGCGCCAGCAGCTTGGCCGCCGCCCCGGACAGGAACACTGAAGCTTTCTTT. The chain employs TRBV5-1 and TRBJ1-1; possible D gene TRBD1, 6 bases. CDR3 length: 17 residues. Germline CDR1 SGHRS, CDR2 YFSETQ. V was pared by 0 bases and J by 1 base, with 16 bases between.

This chain joins TRBV7-2 and TRBJ1-2; 9 nucleotides align to TRBD1. After removal of 1 base from V and 0 bases from J, the junction contained 9 bases not matched to a gene. This CDR3 comprises 18 residues. CDR1 and CDR2 from the germline V gene are SGHTA and FQGNSA. The CDR3 DNA is TGTGCCAGCAGCTTAGTCGCGGGGACAGGGCGAGCTAACTATGGCTACACCTTC. It is translated as CASSLVAGTGRANYGYTF.

This clone is a singleton in its sample. V gene TRBV6-2 or TRBV6-3 combines with J gene TRBJ1-3; possible D gene TRBD1, 5 bases. The germline CDR1 and CDR2 sequences are MNHEY and SVGEGT. The CDR3 spans 20 residues. Trimming cost V 0 bases and J 2 bases, with 23 bases left between them. The DNA of the CDR3 is TGTGCCAGCAGTTACTCAGCCGCATCCAAACCAGGGTTTACTGGAAACACCATATATTTT. Its translation: CASSYSAASKPGFTGNTIYF.

This sequence joins TRBV7-9 and TRBJ2-7; 9 bases fit TRBD2. The V segment lost 4 bases and the J segment 7 bases; nucleotides outside the gene matches: 8. The CDR3 is made up of 14 amino acids. Germline CDR1 is SEHNR and CDR2 is FQNEAQ (reference sequence). CDR3 DNA: TGTGCCAGCAGCTCGGGACTAGCAGTTGAGGAGCAGTACTTC. This sequence encodes CASSSGLAVEEQYF.

This sequence joins TRBV7-2 and TRBJ2-3; D is perhaps TRBD1 (6 bases). This CDR3 has 15 residues. The germline gives CDR1 SGHTA, CDR2 FQGNSA. With 1 base removed from V and 5 bases from J, the gap between germline ends came to 13 bases. The chain's CDR3 is CASSLGGGRRDTQYF. CDR3 DNA: TGTGCCAGCAGCTTAGGTGGGGGCAGGAGAGATACGCAGTATTTT.

The J gene is TRBJ2-1, the V gene TRBV5-4; TRBD2 is a possible D gene (6 bases). Between the trimmed V and J ends, which lost 4 bases and 10 bases, there was a span of 9 bases. CDR1 is SGHNT, CDR2 YYREEE, per germline (reference sequence). The CDR3 totals 11 residues. In nucleotides, the CDR3 is TGTGCCAGCAGCCTTAGCGGCGAGCAGTTCTTC. It codes for CASSLSGEQFF.

This clone showed up just a few times. V usage is TRBV6-2 or TRBV6-3 and J usage is TRBJ2-2; D is possibly TRBD2 (5 bases). The CDR3 consists of 14 residues. Trimming pared 0 bases from V and 5 bases from J, leaving 7 bases between. Per germline, CDR1 MNHEY and CDR2 SVGEGT. The CDR3 is CASSYSRVTGELFF. CDR3 DNA: TGTGCCAGCAGTTACTCGAGGGTAACCGGGGAGCTGTTTTTT.

This chain uses TRBV19 with TRBJ2-5; TRBD2 matches at 8 bases. The V segment lost 4 bases and the J segment 1 base; nucleotides outside the gene matches: 2. The V gene's germline CDR1 is LNHDA and CDR2 SQIVND (reference sequence). There are 14 residues in the CDR3. CDR3 DNA: TGTGCCAGTAGTACCAGCGGGAGCCAAGAGACCCAGTACTTC. Protein: CASSTSGSQETQYF.

The chain uses TRBV2 and TRBJ2-1, with a weak D call TRBD1 (6 bases). V lost 5 bases to trimming and J lost 8 bases, with 25 bases between them. The CDR3 is made up of 17 amino acids. Germline lookup yields CDR1 SNHLY and CDR2 FYNNEI. The CDR3 loop is CASSKRPPQGGSDEQFF. The CDR3 coding sequence is TGTGCCAGCAGTAAAAGACCGCCTCAAGGGGGTTCCGATGAGCAGTTCTTC.

This clone appeared once. The gene calls are TRBV21-1 and TRBJ2-5; the D call of TRBD1 is as the table states it, not checked on the DNA. TRBV21-1 is deemed a pseudogene. CDR3 size: 15 residues. CDR3 coding DNA: TGTGCCAGCAGCACCCAAGTGGACACGCAAGAGACCCAGTACTTC. Residues: CASSTQVDTQETQYF.

V and J are TRBV25-1 and TRBJ1-2; the D is unclear. Per the germline V gene, CDR1 is MGHDK and CDR2 is SYGVNS. CDR3 length: 13 amino acids. V was cut by 4 bases and J by 2 bases, with 8 bases left in between. CDR3 coding DNA: TGTGCCAGCAGTGCGGGGATCAACTATGGCTACACCTTC. Its protein product is CASSAGINYGYTF.

The rearrangement uses TRBV7-2 and TRBJ1-4, with TRBD1 matching over 9 bases. Unmatched junction bases numbered 8, after V lost 4 bases and J lost 8 bases. The germline CDR1 and CDR2 sequences are SGHTA and FQGNSA. This CDR3 has 15 residues. The CDR3 spells CASSSGTGFGEKLFF. As DNA, the CDR3 is TGTGCCAGCAGCTCCGGGACAGGGTTCGGAGAAAAACTGTTTTTT.

This clone was detected only once. The junction does not match germline at one end; this may be a read error. V and J are TRBV7-7 and TRBJ1-1, with TRBD1 as a possible D gene (5 bases). CDR3 length equals 13 residues. Germline V gene lookup returns CDR1 SSHAT and CDR2 FNYEAQ (reference sequence). This CDR3 reads CASSSQVRTEAFF. The CDR3 nucleotides are TGTGCTAGCAGCTCACAGGTGAGGACTGAAGCTTTCTTT.

This clone was observed a few times. The rearrangement uses TRBV3-1 (or the pseudogene TRBV3-2) and TRBJ2-1, with no clear D. From germline, CDR1 is LGHDT and CDR2 YNNKEL (reference sequence). The CDR3 has 13 amino acids. The V end lost 6 bases, the J end lost 0 bases, and 6 bases lay between the germline ends. The CDR3 nucleotides read TGTGCCAGCAGTTTTAGCTCCTACAATGAGCAGTTCTTC. This encodes CASSFSSYNEQFF.

The chain carries TRBV4-3 and TRBJ1-2, with TRBD1 as a possible D gene (5 bases). V lost 4 bases and J lost 6, with 15 bases in between. The CDR3 is 14 amino acids. The V gene's germline CDR1 is LGHNA and CDR2 YSLEER. CDR3 DNA sequence: TGCGCCAGCAGCCCCAGGGTAGTAGGGGATGGCTACACCTTC. It specifies CASSPRVVGDGYTF.

The chain is built from TRBV27 and TRBJ2-7, with D perhaps TRBD1 (5 bases). Germline V gene data show CDR1 as MNHEY and CDR2 as SMNVEV (reference sequence). The V gene lost 6 bases and the J gene lost 3 bases, with 12 bases spanning the gap. The CDR3 runs to 13 residues. CDR3 nucleotides: TGTGCCAGCAGGAAGGACATCAGCTACGAGCAGTACTTC. This codes for CASRKDISYEQYF.

This chain links TRBV19 with TRBJ2-1; maybe TRBD1 (6 bases). The CDR3 has 14 amino acids. In germline, CDR1 is LNHDA, CDR2 SQIVND (reference sequence). The V and J ends lost 6 bases and 1 base respectively, with 10 bases between them. For the CDR3, the DNA is TGTGCCAGTAGCCGGACAGCGTCCTACAATGAGCAGTTCTTC. It encodes CASSRTASYNEQFF.

CDR3 sequence (DNA): TGTGCCACCAGCAGAGGTAGGGAAGCGGGCGAAAAACTGTTTTTT. This translates into CATSRGREAGEKLFF. The rearrangement links TRBV15 to TRBJ1-4; D remains unclear. V lost 1 base and J lost 8, with 14 bases in between. Looked up from germline, CDR1 is LNHNV and CDR2 is YYDKDF (reference sequence). There are 15 residues in the CDR3.

The chain has TRBV19 and TRBJ2-6; D not certain. Germline V gene sequence: CDR1 LNHDA, CDR2 SQIVND (reference sequence). Trimming stripped 3 bases from V and 4 bases from J, with 13 bases between. This CDR3 has 16 amino acids. The CDR3 is CASSMTRLRGANVLTF. The CDR3 coding sequence is TGTGCCAGTAGTATGACGAGGCTGAGGGGGGCCAACGTCCTGACTTTC.

This chain uses TRBV24-1 with TRBJ2-1; 13 bases fit TRBD2. The CDR3 is 16 residues long. Germline CDR1 and CDR2: KGHDR and SFDVKD. The junction had 6 bases not matched to a gene; V was cut back by 3 bases and J by 8 bases. The CDR3 loop reads CATSDPGTSGMYEQFF. The DNA for the CDR3 is TGTGCCACCAGTGATCCCGGGACTAGCGGGATGTATGAGCAGTTCTTC.

The J gene is TRBJ2-5, the V gene TRBV5-1; D is unclear. Germline-derived CDR1 and CDR2 are SGHRS and YFSETQ. Between the trimmed V and J ends, which lost 4 bases and 0 bases, there was a span of 4 bases. There are 12 residues in the CDR3. This chain's CDR3 is CASSQNQETQYF. The DNA of the CDR3 is TGCGCCAGCAGCCAAAACCAAGAGACCCAGTACTTC.

V is TRBV4-2 and J is TRBJ2-7; D unresolved. The CDR3 has 14 amino acids. From germline, CDR1 is LGHNA and CDR2 YNFKEQ. Deletions cut 4 bases from V and 2 bases from J, with 12 bases between. CDR3 region: CASSPPSLPYEQYF. The CDR3 DNA reads TGTGCCAGCAGCCCCCCTTCCCTCCCCTACGAGCAGTACTTC.

The chain links TRBV7-9 to TRBJ1-2, with a possible D match to TRBD1 (5 bases). Trimming pared 5 bases from V and 6 bases from J, leaving 19 bases between. The CDR3 is made up of 15 amino acids. The germline V gene has CDR1 SEHNR and CDR2 FQNEAQ (reference sequence). DNA for the CDR3: TGTGCCAGCAGCATAAACGGGAGGGGAGGGGATGGCTACACCTTC. Protein: CASSINGRGGDGYTF.

This chain connects TRBV5-1 to TRBJ1-2; 7 nucleotides agree with TRBD1. With V trimmed by 2 bases and J by 2 bases, 3 bases remained unmatched. Germline-derived CDR1 and CDR2 are SGHRS and YFSETQ. The CDR3 is made up of 14 amino acids. The CDR3 is CASSFGRGNYGYTF. CDR3 coding DNA: TGCGCCAGCAGCTTTGGCAGGGGGAACTATGGCTACACCTTC.

The chain employs TRBV4-3 and TRBJ1-2; D uncertain. The CDR3 has 14 amino acids. From germline, CDR1 is LGHNA and CDR2 YSLEER. V lost 0 bases to trimming and J lost 0 bases, with 5 bases between them. The CDR3 nucleotides read TGCGCCAGCAGCCAAGATTGGCCTAACTATGGCTACACCTTC. It encodes CASSQDWPNYGYTF.

The rearrangement joins TRBV12-5 to TRBJ1-5; 10 bases are a match to TRBD1. This CDR3 contains 16 residues. Germline CDR1 and CDR2: LGHNT and FRNRAP. After removal of 3 bases from V and 6 bases from J, the junction contained 8 bases not matched to a gene. Here the CDR3 DNA reads TGTGCTAGTGGTTTCCAGGGACAGGGGATCGGTCAGCCCCAGCATTTT. This translates into CASGFQGQGIGQPQHF.

As regards this clone: Because the CDR3 is missing its conserved closing phenylalanine or tryptophan, this is likely a read error. No DNA is shown, since the ends of the CDR3 on it are uncertain; the CDR3 is the one TCRdb lists. This rearrangement joins TRBV3-1 (or the pseudogene TRBV3-2) to TRBJ2-3; the table's D gene call, TRBD2, was not cross checked with the DNA. A total of 8 residues make up the CDR3, ends included. Germline CDR1 LGHDT, CDR2 YNNKEL (reference sequence). The CDR3 loop reads CASSRTPS.

This chain links TRBV5-4 with TRBJ2-2; 7 nucleotides match TRBD1. Germline V gives CDR1 SGHNT, CDR2 YYREEE (reference sequence). The CDR3 sequence is 15 residues long. Unmatched junction bases numbered 12, after V lost 4 bases and J lost 9 bases. CDR3 sequence reads: CASSKIGDSLRELFF. Here the CDR3 DNA reads TGTGCCAGCAGCAAGATTGGGGACAGTCTCCGGGAGCTGTTTTTT. Full variable domain (remainder filled in from reference TRBV5-4 and TRBJ2-2): ETGVTQSPTHLIKTRGQQVTLRCSSQSGHNTVSWYQQALGQGPQFIFQYYREEENGRGNFPPRFSGLQFPNYSSELNVNALELDDSALYLCASSKIGDSLRELFFGEGSRLTVL.

The sample holds a few counts of this clone. The rearrangement uses TRBV18 and TRBJ2-2; 9 bases are a match to TRBD1. V gave up 3 bases and J gave up 4 bases; unmatched junction bases: 6. The CDR3 sequence is 16 residues long. Germline V gives CDR1 KGHSH, CDR2 LQKENI. In DNA form, the CDR3 reads TGTGCCAGCTCACCTACGACAGGGGGGAGCACCGGGGAGCTGTTTTTT. Its protein is CASSPTTGGSTGELFF.